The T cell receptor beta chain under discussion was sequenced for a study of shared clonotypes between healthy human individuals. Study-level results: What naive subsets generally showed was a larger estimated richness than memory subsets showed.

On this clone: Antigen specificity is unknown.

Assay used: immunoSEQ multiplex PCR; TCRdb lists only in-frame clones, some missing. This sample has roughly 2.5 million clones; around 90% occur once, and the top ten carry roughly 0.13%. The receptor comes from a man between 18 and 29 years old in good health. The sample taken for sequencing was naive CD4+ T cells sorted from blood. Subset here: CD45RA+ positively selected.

CDR3 residues: CASTNRGPDTGELFF. In nucleotides, the CDR3 is TGTGCCAGTACCAACAGGGGGCCGGACACCGGGGAGCTGTTTTTT. This chain uses TRBV19 with TRBJ2-2; 9 bases line up with TRBD1. J lost 3 bases, V lost 7 bases, and 6 bases had no gene match. The CDR3 is 15 residues long. CDR1 is LNHDA, CDR2 SQIVND, per germline (reference sequence).